This T cell receptor (beta chain) appears in the sequencing data of a study of blood T cell repertoires in COVID-19. Study overall: PBMCs, B-cell-depleted T cells, or T cells were the source of the cDNA or gDNA that made up the material.

Per the original methods: Nucleated cell number was recorded as an estimate derived from reference gene primer amplification. Here immunoSEQ multiplex PCR was the method, and the copy in TCRdb shows in-frame clones only, minus some. Clone size and V and J calls were adopted from that table, with D and trimming inferred from the DNA. Here the sample spans some 340,000 clones, 90% to 95% being singletons. The CDR3 is 15 residues long. Germline V CDR1 and CDR2: DFQATT, SNEGSKA (reference sequence). V shed 3 bases, J shed 1 base, and the junction held 3 bases outside the gene matches. Enrollees, about 18 to 90 years old, lived in approximately 25 US areas. A COVID-19 case had been met by exposed participants during the 2 weeks before study entry.

The sample taken for sequencing was PBMCs or T cells enriched from blood (not recorded which). The sequence derives from a woman younger than 45 who had been exposed to COVID-19. The J gene is TRBJ2-2, the V gene TRBV20-1, with 9 bases fitting TRBD2. The CDR3 protein is CSASRRGGNTGELFF. CDR3 in DNA: TGCAGTGCTAGTCGGCGGGGGGGGAACACCGGGGAGCTGTTTTTT.